Below, 29 T cell receptor beta chains from the same sample are listed, as sequenced in a study of shared clonotypes between healthy human individuals (dated by TCRdb to 2020 to 2022). Libraries came from the immunoSEQ multiplex PCR assay. TCRdb obtained this table from immuneACCESS and retained in-frame rearrangements with V and J assigned. These tables miss some clones; where compared with another copy, unresolved V genes account for less than half of the shortfall, and the remainder is unexplained. This sample is represented by millions of clones; about 95% of them were singletons. The ten largest make up about 1.1% of the sample. For the CD8 naive samples, CD45RO-negative cells were positively selected for CCR7, yielding a CD45RA+CCR7+ population from which TemRA cells were excluded. Sequenced input: naive CD8+ T cells sorted from blood. The intended sense of this specimen's cell subset or site label: CD45RA+CCR7+. The receptors originated from a man younger than 35 in good health.

The V gene is TRBV10-1, the J gene TRBJ2-5; TRBD1 agrees at 8 bases. The CDR3 is 14 amino acids. Trimming took 7 bases from V and 3 from J; bases not matched to a gene: 7. CDR1 is WNHNN, CDR2 SYGVQD, per germline (reference sequence). CDR3 amino acids: CASKLPTGEETQYF. As DNA, the CDR3 is TGCGCCAGCAAACTACCGACAGGGGAAGAGACCCAGTACTTC.

This rearrangement joins TRBV30 to TRBJ2-3; no clear D. Trimming took off 2 bases at V and 3 bases at J, with 6 bases between the two ends. The CDR3 extends over 12 amino acids. Germline V CDR1 and CDR2: GTSNPN, SVGIG (reference sequence). The CDR3 loop reads CAWSTWTDTQYF. CDR3 in DNA: TGTGCCTGGAGTACATGGACAGATACGCAGTATTTT. Full variable domain (rest looked up from reference TRBV30 and TRBJ2-3): SQTIHQWPATLVQPVGSPLSLECTVEGTSNPNLYWYRQAAGRGLQLLFYSVGIGQISSEVPQNLSASRPQDRQFILSSKKLLLSDSGFYLCAWSTWTDTQYFGPGTRLTVL.

A word on this clone: Other DNA sequences in the same sample also yield this CDR3. The chain couples TRBV29-1 to TRBJ1-2; D unclear. The germline V gene has CDR1 SQVTM and CDR2 ANQGSEA. Trimming removed 1 base from V and 4 bases from J, with 7 bases in between. CDR3 length: 12 residues. Here the CDR3 reads CSVEGDSYGYTF. The CDR3 nucleotides read TGCAGCGTTGAAGGAGATAGCTATGGCTACACCTTC.

This chain uses TRBV5-1 with TRBJ2-7; 9 nucleotides align to TRBD1. Looked up from germline, CDR1 is SGHRS and CDR2 is YFSETQ. This CDR3 has 15 residues. V gave up 4 bases and J gave up 4 bases; unmatched junction bases: 9. CDR3 sequence: CASSQPGQGRYEQYF. For the CDR3, the DNA is TGCGCCAGCAGCCAGCCGGGACAGGGAAGGTACGAGCAGTACTTC.

V usage is TRBV5-6 and J usage is TRBJ2-7, with 9 bases aligning to TRBD1. Trimming took 0 bases from V and 2 from J; bases not matched to a gene: 6. Per the germline V gene, CDR1 is SGHDT and CDR2 is YYEEEE. The CDR3 totals 16 residues. The CDR3 DNA reads TGTGCCAGCAGCTTGGCCGGACAGGGGTCCCCCTACGAGCAGTACTTC. Encoded protein: CASSLAGQGSPYEQYF.

Remarks on this clone: This CDR3 is also generated by other DNA sequences in the sample. The chain recombines TRBV7-9 with TRBJ2-1; D is uncertain. Germline V gives CDR1 SEHNR, CDR2 FQNEAQ (reference sequence). V lost 2 bases and J lost 4, with 9 bases in between. The CDR3 consists of 14 residues. This CDR3 is CASSLSAVYNEQFF. Here the CDR3 DNA reads TGTGCCAGCAGCTTATCTGCGGTATACAATGAGCAGTTCTTC.

This clone was seen only once. The chain carries TRBV28 and TRBJ2-7; D is ambiguous. Trimming took off 2 bases at V and 2 bases at J, with 13 bases between the two ends. CDR1 MDHEN and CDR2 SYDVKM come from the germline V gene. This CDR3 has 15 residues. For the CDR3, the DNA is TGTGCCAGCAGTTTACTCCCCACCCCCGCCTACGAGCAGTACTTC. Encoded protein: CASSLLPTPAYEQYF.

V and J are TRBV5-6 and TRBJ2-3; 7 bases map to TRBD2. Trimming took 4 bases from V and 6 from J; bases not matched to a gene: 14. The CDR3 is 16 amino acids. The germline V gene encodes CDR1 SGHDT and CDR2 YYEEEE. The CDR3 sequence is CASSQSSVGGTDTQYF. The CDR3 DNA reads as TGTGCCAGCAGCCAATCCTCCGTGGGAGGGACGGATACGCAGTATTTT.

The chain carries TRBV30 and TRBJ2-5; the D call may be TRBD1 or TRBD2 (6 bases each). With 2 bases removed from V and 2 bases from J, the gap between germline ends came to 15 bases. Germline-derived CDR1 and CDR2 are GTSNPN and SVGIG (reference sequence). The CDR3 extends over 15 amino acids. This chain's CDR3 is CAWSNRGESQETQYF. The CDR3, as DNA: TGTGCCTGGAGTAATAGGGGGGAGTCTCAAGAGACCCAGTACTTC. The full variable domain, completed using reference TRBV30 and TRBJ2-5, is SQTIHQWPATLVQPVGSPLSLECTVEGTSNPNLYWYRQAAGRGLQLLFYSVGIGQISSEVPQNLSASRPQDRQFILSSKKLLLSDSGFYLCAWSNRGESQETQYFGPGTRLLVL.

This chain joins TRBV10-2 and TRBJ2-6; 10 bases agree with TRBD2. The V gene's germline CDR1 is WSHSY and CDR2 SAAADI. The ends lost 8 bases at V and 1 base at J; junction bases unmatched: 8. The CDR3 has 17 residues. DNA of the CDR3: TGCGCCAGCCGTGGACTAGCGGCCCTGTCTGGGGCCAACGTCCTGACTTTC. Translated: CASRGLAALSGANVLTF.

The chain uses TRBV7-9 and TRBJ1-1; D is possibly TRBD1 (5 bases). Trimming pared 5 bases from V and 3 bases from J, leaving 19 bases between. The CDR3 is 16 amino acids. Germline CDR1 is SEHNR and CDR2 is FQNEAQ (reference sequence). The CDR3 nucleotides read TGTGCCAGCAGCCCCGATCTGGAGGGGATGGACACTGAAGCTTTCTTT. Its translation is CASSPDLEGMDTEAFF.

The chain combines TRBV5-6 with TRBJ2-2; possibly TRBD2 for D (5 bases). This CDR3 has 14 residues. Germline-derived CDR1 and CDR2 are SGHDT and YYEEEE. V was clipped by 5 bases and J by 1 base, with 9 bases between them. CDR3 amino acids: CASSGAGNTGELFF. In DNA form, the CDR3 reads TGTGCCAGCAGTGGCGCGGGGAACACCGGGGAGCTGTTTTTT.

This clone came up once. The CDR3 loop reads CASSYFPGLGIGTQYF. The CDR3, as DNA: TGTGCCAGCAGTTACTTCCCGGGACTAGGTATCGGGACCCAGTACTTC. The J gene is TRBJ2-5, the V gene TRBV27, with 8 bases identical to TRBD2. V trimming: 4 bases; J trimming: 7 bases; junction bases outside the gene matches: 14. Germline lookup yields CDR1 MNHEY and CDR2 SMNVEV (reference sequence). There are 16 residues in the CDR3.

V and J are TRBV4-1 and TRBJ1-1, with TRBD1 matching over 7 bases. This CDR3 has 16 amino acids. The V gene end was trimmed by 0 bases and the J gene end by 1 base; junction bases not matched to a gene: 5. From germline, CDR1 is MGHRA and CDR2 YSYEKL. The CDR3 is CASSQETGAWNTEAFF. CDR3 bases: TGCGCCAGCAGCCAAGAAACAGGGGCTTGGAACACTGAAGCTTTCTTT.

The chain has TRBV7-9 and TRBJ2-5; D call uncertain. With 8 bases removed from V and 1 base from J, the gap between germline ends came to 5 bases. This CDR3 has 11 amino acids. Germline V gene data show CDR1 as SEHNR and CDR2 as FQNEAQ (reference sequence). The CDR3 reads CASGVQETQYF. The CDR3 DNA is TGTGCCAGCGGCGTCCAAGAGACCCAGTACTTC.

The V gene is TRBV4-1, the J gene TRBJ1-5; D ambiguous. Trimming shortened V by 1 base and J by 5 bases, and 6 bases separated the two germline ends. This CDR3 is built from 13 residues. Germline CDR1 is MGHRA and CDR2 is YSYEKL. The CDR3 loop reads CASSQGSYQPQHF. The CDR3 DNA follows: TGCGCCAGCAGCCAAGGGAGTTATCAGCCCCAGCATTTT.

The rearrangement links TRBV4-1 to TRBJ2-5; the match to TRBD1 covers 9 bases. The V and J ends lost 3 bases and 5 bases, in that order; junction bases with no gene match: 13. The CDR3 is 17 residues long. CDR1 is MGHRA, CDR2 YSYEKL, per germline. In nucleotides, the CDR3 is TGCGCCAGCAGCCATGTCAGAGGGGACAGGGCGTTGGAGACCCAGTACTTC. Its protein is CASSHVRGDRALETQYF.

This chain joins TRBV15 and TRBJ2-5, with unresolved D. Germline lookup yields CDR1 LNHNV and CDR2 YYDKDF (reference sequence). The CDR3 totals 14 residues. Trimming shortened V by 1 base and J by 5 bases, and 11 bases separated the two germline ends. CDR3 in DNA: TGTGCCACCAGCAGAGTTGATAGTATGGAGACCCAGTACTTC. This gives the protein CATSRVDSMETQYF.

The V gene is TRBV5-1, the J gene TRBJ2-7; 7 positions agree with TRBD1. This CDR3 contains 14 residues. The trim removed 2 bases at V and 2 bases at J, leaving 4 bases unmatched. Germline V gene sequence: CDR1 SGHRS, CDR2 YFSETQ. CDR3 nucleotides: TGCGCCAGCAGCTTTGAGGGGGCAACCTACGAGCAGTACTTC. It encodes CASSFEGATYEQYF.

The chain links TRBV7-9 to TRBJ2-7; no firm D call. The CDR3 has 14 residues. Germline lookup yields CDR1 SEHNR and CDR2 FQNEAQ (reference sequence). V lost 5 bases and J lost 0, with 11 bases in between. CDR3 sequence reads: CASSPDANSYEQYF. The CDR3 DNA is TGTGCCAGCAGCCCCGACGCAAACTCCTACGAGCAGTACTTC.

As concerns this clone: Other nucleotide sequences in the sample specify the same CDR3. This chain connects TRBV27 to TRBJ1-4; 9 bases match TRBD1. The junction had 4 bases not matched to a gene; V was cut back by 4 bases and J by 7 bases. Looked up from germline, CDR1 is MNHEY and CDR2 is SMNVEV (reference sequence). CDR3 size: 14 residues. The CDR3 loop is CASSSDRGGEKLFF. CDR3 DNA sequence: TGTGCCAGCAGTTCGGACAGGGGCGGTGAAAAACTGTTTTTT.

The V gene is TRBV6-4, the J gene TRBJ1-3; D is possibly TRBD1 (6 bases). In germline, CDR1 is MRHNA, CDR2 SNTAGT. The V and J ends lost 8 bases and 3 bases respectively, with 20 bases between them. The CDR3 runs to 16 residues. This chain's CDR3 is CASGTTLKDSGNTIYF. Here the CDR3 DNA reads TGTGCCAGCGGTACGACACTCAAGGACAGTGGAAACACCATATATTTT.

The rearrangement uses TRBV5-1 and TRBJ1-6; D gene unclear. Germline lookup yields CDR1 SGHRS and CDR2 YFSETQ. The length of the CDR3 is 14 residues. The V and J ends lost 1 base and 8 bases respectively, with 10 bases between them. The CDR3 spells CASSLYLGDSPLHF. CDR3 DNA sequence: TGCGCCAGCAGCTTGTATCTGGGTGATTCACCCCTCCACTTT.

As DNA, the CDR3 is TGTGCCTGGAGTGTACGGGAGGGGCCCGCCGGGGAGCTGTTTTTT. This translates into CAWSVREGPAGELFF. V usage is TRBV30 and J usage is TRBJ2-2; 8 positions match TRBD2. This CDR3 has 15 amino acids. J gave up 6 bases and V 0 bases, and 6 bases lay outside the gene matches. CDR1 and CDR2 from the germline V gene are GTSNPN and SVGIG (reference sequence).

The J gene is TRBJ1-2, the V gene TRBV25-1; 9 positions match TRBD1. CDR1 is MGHDK and CDR2 is SYGVNS in the germline V gene. Trimming at V came to 4 bases and at J to 2 bases, leaving 5 bases not matched to a gene. The CDR3 contains 15 residues. CDR3: CASSASGQGNYGYTF. Written as DNA, the CDR3 is TGTGCCAGCAGTGCCTCAGGACAGGGGAACTATGGCTACACCTTC.

Here the CDR3 reads CASSQLETVDEQFF. CDR3 sequence (DNA): TGTGCCAGCAGCCAACTGGAGACAGTCGATGAGCAGTTCTTC. This rearrangement joins TRBV4-2 to TRBJ2-1; TRBD1 is a possible D gene (5 bases). The V and J ends lost 2 bases and 8 bases respectively, with 13 bases between them. The CDR3 is 14 amino acids. Germline CDR1 LGHNA, CDR2 YNFKEQ.

The gene calls are TRBV19 and TRBJ1-5; maybe TRBD1 (5 bases). Germline CDR1 LNHDA, CDR2 SQIVND (reference sequence). Between the trimmed V and J ends, which lost 6 bases and 1 base, there was a span of 10 bases. This CDR3 contains 14 residues. Here the CDR3 reads CASRTRDSNQPQHF. CDR3 nucleotides: TGTGCCAGTAGAACTCGGGACAGCAATCAGCCCCAGCATTTT.

The chain combines TRBV2 with TRBJ2-7; D unclear. Germline assignment: CDR1 SNHLY and CDR2 FYNNEI. Deletions cut 2 bases from V and 5 bases from J, with 4 bases between. This CDR3 spans 11 amino acids. CDR3 protein: CASSEPHEQYF. The DNA of the CDR3 is TGTGCCAGCAGTGAACCCCACGAGCAGTACTTC.

Comments on this clone: Other DNA variants within this sample encode the same CDR3. This chain connects TRBV5-4 to TRBJ1-4, with TRBD1 matching 8 bases. V lost 0 bases, J lost 8 bases, and 6 bases stayed unmatched. This CDR3 is 15 amino acids long. The V gene's germline CDR1 is SGHNT and CDR2 YYREEE (reference sequence). The CDR3 DNA is TGTGCCAGCAGCTTGGTGGGGACAGGTGAAGAAAAACTGTTTTTT. Translating gives CASSLVGTGEEKLFF.